These 7 T cell receptor beta chains share one sample of origin, sequenced in a study of blood T cell repertoires in COVID-19. TCRdb keeps only in-frame clones here, not all; method: immunoSEQ multiplex PCR. Of just over 300,000 clones detected, 85% to 90% appear once; the ten largest clones hold over 3.5%. The specimen was PBMCs or T cells enriched from blood (not recorded which). The receptors derive from a woman between 18 and 30 years old with acute COVID-19.

The CDR3 coding sequence is TGTGCCAGCAGCTCCGACGTTCTAGCGGGAACCTACAATGAGCAGTTCTTC. This sequence encodes CASSSDVLAGTYNEQFF. The rearrangement uses TRBV13 and TRBJ2-1; 9 bases fit TRBD2. The CDR3 spans 17 residues. V was clipped by 4 bases and J by 2 bases; unmatched bases: 9. CDR1 and CDR2 (germline): PRHDT, FYEKMQ (reference sequence). The entire variable domain, with the rest obtained from reference TRBV13 and TRBJ2-1, is as follows: AAGVIQSPRHLIKEKRETATLKCYPIPRHDTVYWYQQGPGQDPQFLISFYEKMQSDKGSIPDRFSAQQFSDYHSELNMSSLELGDSALYFCASSSDVLAGTYNEQFFGPGTRLTVL.

The count of this clone is one. The chain uses TRBV28 and TRBJ1-2, with D maybe TRBD1 (6 bases). This CDR3 is 12 amino acids long. Trimming took 10 bases from V and 6 from J, leaving 15 bases between them. Germline V CDR1 and CDR2: MDHEN, SYDVKM. CDR3 in DNA: TGTGCCACCGGGATTCAGGGGAATGGCTACACCTTC. It yields the protein CATGIQGNGYTF.

This sequence joins TRBV23-1 and TRBJ2-2, with 9 nucleotides matching TRBD2. TRBV23-1 is placed among ORFs of uncertain function. The CDR3 runs 15 residues. Unmatched junction bases numbered 3, after V lost 4 bases and J lost 3 bases. CDR3 residues: CASSLAGDDTGELFF. The DNA of the CDR3 is TGCGCCAGCAGTCTAGCGGGAGACGACACCGGGGAGCTGTTTTTT.

This clone was detected only once. This chain links TRBV19 with TRBJ1-5; tentative D call: TRBD1 (5 bases). Looked up from germline, CDR1 is LNHDA and CDR2 is SQIVND (reference sequence). The CDR3 has 14 amino acids. The V gene lost 4 bases and the J gene lost 3 bases, with 10 bases spanning the gap. Here the CDR3 reads CASSRQGNNQPQHF. CDR3 nucleotide sequence: TGTGCCAGTAGTAGGCAGGGAAACAATCAGCCCCAGCATTTT.

The chain couples TRBV28 to TRBJ1-3, with D perhaps matching TRBD1 (6 bases). Trimming cost V 7 bases and J 3 bases, with 19 bases left between them. Germline CDR1 MDHEN, CDR2 SYDVKM. This CDR3 has 16 residues. The CDR3 reads CASTTTAGVGGNTIYF. The CDR3 coding sequence is TGTGCCAGCACCACTACGGCAGGGGTCGGTGGAAACACCATATATTTT.

This clone appeared a few times. The V call is TRBV6-5, the J call TRBJ1-5; D is unclear. The V gene lost 4 bases and the J gene lost 3 bases, with 7 bases spanning the gap. The CDR3 consists of 13 residues. Germline V gene sequence: CDR1 MNHEY, CDR2 SVGAGI. CDR3 protein: CASSFQSNQPQHF. CDR3 DNA sequence: TGTGCCAGCAGTTTCCAGTCCAATCAGCCCCAGCATTTT.

This clone has just one count. The rearrangement joins TRBV6-5 to TRBJ1-1; D gene uncertain. Trimming stripped 7 bases from V and 1 base from J, with 13 bases between. CDR1 MNHEY and CDR2 SVGAGI come from the germline V gene. The CDR3 has 14 residues. The CDR3 is CASTSAAGNTEAFF. CDR3 in DNA: TGTGCCAGCACCTCGGCTGCGGGGAACACTGAAGCTTTCTTT.